This passage covers 11 T cell receptor beta chains from one sample sequenced in a study of T cell responses to AZD1222 COVID-19 vaccine. Clones were read by immunoSEQ multiplex PCR, and TCRdb kept only the in-frame ones, dropping some. The repertoire includes fewer than 50,000 clones, around four fifths of them detected once, and about 22% sits in the top ten. The source was peripheral blood, collected 28 days after the second dose of the MenACWY control vaccine. These receptors all come from an adult who received the MenACWY meningococcal vaccine as a control.

The genes are TRBV30 and TRBJ1-5; a possible D gene is TRBD1 (5 bases). V was trimmed by 0 bases and J by 2 bases, leaving 11 bases between them. From germline, CDR1 is GTSNPN and CDR2 SVGIG (reference sequence). The CDR3 has 15 amino acids. This CDR3 is CAWSVGTRGNQPQHF. CDR3 nucleotides: TGTGCCTGGAGTGTAGGGACGCGGGGCAATCAGCCCCAGCATTTT.

V gene TRBV28 combines with J gene TRBJ1-5, with TRBD1 as a possible D gene (5 bases). This CDR3 comprises 13 residues. CDR1 is MDHEN, CDR2 SYDVKM, per germline. V lost 5 bases to trimming and J lost 2 bases, with 7 bases between them. The CDR3 nucleotides read TGTGCCAGCAGTCGGGACGGCAATCAGCCCCAGCATTTT. This codes for CASSRDGNQPQHF.

The chain joins TRBV2 to TRBJ2-2, with D perhaps assigned TRBD1 or TRBD2 (5 bases each). The CDR3 has 19 residues. The ends were cut back, 4 bases at V and 0 bases at J, with 21 bases in the middle. CDR1 and CDR2 (germline): SNHLY, FYNNEI. The CDR3 sequence: CASSARRLGETANTGELFF. The CDR3 bases are TGTGCCAGCAGTGCCCGCAGATTGGGGGAGACAGCGAACACCGGGGAGCTGTTTTTT. Full variable domain (outside the CDR3, taken from reference TRBV2 and TRBJ2-2): EPEVTQTPSHQVTQMGQEVILRCVPISNHLYFYWYRQILGQKVEFLVSFYNNEISEKSEIFDDQFSVERPDGSNFTLKIRSTKLEDSAMYFCASSARRLGETANTGELFFGEGSRLTVL.

The chain has TRBV11-2 and TRBJ2-7; TRBD2 might be the D (5 bases). Trimming removed 0 bases at V and 1 base at J, with 7 bases between. Germline-derived CDR1 and CDR2 are SGHAT and FQNNGV. The CDR3 is made up of 14 amino acids. In DNA form, the CDR3 reads TGTGCCAGCAGCTTAGAGGACTTATCCTACGAGCAGTACTTC. It encodes CASSLEDLSYEQYF.

This clone has just a few counts. The sample has other DNA sequences that encode this CDR3 too. In DNA, the CDR3 is TGTGCCAGCAGTTACTCGGAAGGGTCTGGAAACACCATATATTTT. Amino acid sequence: CASSYSEGSGNTIYF. This chain links TRBV6-6 with TRBJ1-3; D uncertain. Trimming left V 0 bases short and J 1 base short, with 7 bases between. From germline, CDR1 is MNHNY and CDR2 SVGAGI (reference sequence). The CDR3 covers 15 residues.

The V gene is TRBV5-6, the J gene TRBJ1-2; D is unclear. The germline gives CDR1 SGHDT, CDR2 YYEEEE. V gave up 4 bases and J gave up 1 base, with 11 bases separating them. This CDR3 comprises 14 residues. The CDR3 reads CASSLRDFNYGYTF. In DNA form, the CDR3 reads TGTGCCAGCAGCCTCAGAGATTTTAACTATGGCTACACCTTC.

The gene calls are TRBV9 and TRBJ1-3; no clear D. Trimming left V 1 base short and J 3 bases short, with 8 bases between. From germline, CDR1 is SGDLS and CDR2 YYNGEE. CDR3 size: 14 residues. CDR3 DNA sequence: TGTGCCAGCAGCGTACAAGGCGGTGGAAACACCATATATTTT. Residues: CASSVQGGGNTIYF.

The CDR3 is CASSVGPQTAGPIYF. As DNA, the CDR3 is TGCGCCAGCAGCGTCGGTCCTCAGACAGCAGGGCCCATATATTTT. The V gene is TRBV5-1, the J gene TRBJ1-3, with TRBD1 as a possible D gene (5 bases). Germline CDR1 reads SGHRS; CDR2 reads YFSETQ. Trimming took 4 bases from V and 11 from J, leaving 22 bases between them. CDR3 length: 15 amino acids.

This clone showed up just a few times. The chain links TRBV6-1 to TRBJ2-1; a possible D gene is TRBD2 (6 bases). V lost 2 bases and J lost 0, with 8 bases in between. This CDR3 is 15 amino acids long. CDR1 and CDR2 from the germline V gene are MNHNS and SASEGT. The CDR3 sequence is CASSEPGGSYNEQFF. The CDR3 coding sequence is TGTGCCAGCAGTGAACCCGGGGGCTCCTACAATGAGCAGTTCTTC.

This sequence joins TRBV18 and TRBJ1-2, with D perhaps TRBD1 (5 bases). V lost 2 bases to trimming and J lost 8 bases, with 12 bases between them. The CDR3 is made up of 13 amino acids. CDR1 is KGHSH, CDR2 LQKENI, per germline. CDR3 nucleotide sequence: TGTGCCAGCTCACCAGGGACCGCCCTGGGCTACACCTTC. It codes for CASSPGTALGYTF.

The chain carries TRBV27 and TRBJ2-7; 7 bases match TRBD1. V was clipped by 4 bases and J by 2 bases; unmatched bases: 2. Per germline, CDR1 MNHEY and CDR2 SMNVEV (reference sequence). The CDR3 is 13 amino acids. Written as DNA, the CDR3 is TGTGCCAGCAGTTCCCAGGGGGCCTACGAGCAGTACTTC. Translating gives CASSSQGAYEQYF.